Detailed here is one T cell receptor beta chain. Its antigen is unknown. These data belong to a study of CD8+CD57+ T cells in acquired aplastic anemia. Study at large: Isolated CD4+ and CD8+ cells, once sorted, yielded DNA averaging roughly 3.4 ug. Study-wide results and limits: Some 29 CD8+ CDR3 sequences were shared between patients and controls.

Between the trimmed V and J ends, which lost 5 bases and 3 bases, there was a span of 16 bases. The CDR3 spans 15 residues. Per the germline V gene, CDR1 is LNHDA and CDR2 is SQIVND (reference sequence). Patients selected for sequencing had displayed CD8+CD57+ cell expansion by flow cytometry. No patient had been given any therapy when blood was sampled. Genomic DNA was employed as the template in profiling TCR beta VDJ and CDR3. TCRdb ran MiXCR on the reads and lists one entry per CDR3 protein. This table holds about 270,000 distinct CDR3 sequences, roughly 82% found once. This chain connects TRBV19 to TRBJ1-1; D might be TRBD1 (6 bases). Specimen: sorted CD4+, CD8+, or CD8+CD57+ T cells (not recorded which) from PBMCs. This clonotype was obtained from a human donor with aplastic anemia. CDR3 residues: CASSLGQRGHTEAFF. The CDR3 nucleotides are TGTGCCAGTAGTCTCGGACAGAGGGGCCACACTGAAGCTTTCTTT.